This note documents a single T cell receptor beta chain sequence. As yet, its antigen is unknown. Regulatory T cells were sorted from blood as CD4+ CD25-high CD127-low cells. This entry is derived from a study of regulatory and conventional T cells in RAG deficiency. Whole-study results and caveats: These Omenn syndrome Treg sorts may hold peripherally activated cells instead. In Omenn syndrome, Treg and Tconv repertoires overlapped >75%.

TCRdb's table, derived via immunoSEQ multiplex PCR, lists solely in-frame clones and lacks some. The table records 25,000 to 35,000 clones, 75% to 95% of them present only once. Germline lookup yields CDR1 MDHEN and CDR2 SYDVKM. The V segment lost 3 bases and the J segment 0 bases; nucleotides outside the gene matches: 14. The CDR3 totals 19 residues. This sample also belongs to another study, concerning regulatory T cells. That study reports: The PCR used 52 TRBV and 13 TRBJ primers.

The TCR sequence derives from a human donor in good health. Sequencing was done on a sample of Tregs sorted from blood. The chain links TRBV28 to TRBJ2-3; 8 bases align to TRBD2. DNA of the CDR3: TGTGCCAGCAGTTTTCCTTCCGGGGGGGGAGCTAATAGCACAGATACGCAGTATTTT. Protein: CASSFPSGGGANSTDTQYF. The full variable domain, with the rest looked up from reference TRBV28 and TRBJ2-3, is DVKVTQSSRYLVKRTGEKVFLECVQDMDHENMFWYRQDPGLGLRLIYFSYDVKMKEKGDIPEGYSVSREKKERFSLILESASTNQTSMYLCASSFPSGGGANSTDTQYFGPGTRLTVL.